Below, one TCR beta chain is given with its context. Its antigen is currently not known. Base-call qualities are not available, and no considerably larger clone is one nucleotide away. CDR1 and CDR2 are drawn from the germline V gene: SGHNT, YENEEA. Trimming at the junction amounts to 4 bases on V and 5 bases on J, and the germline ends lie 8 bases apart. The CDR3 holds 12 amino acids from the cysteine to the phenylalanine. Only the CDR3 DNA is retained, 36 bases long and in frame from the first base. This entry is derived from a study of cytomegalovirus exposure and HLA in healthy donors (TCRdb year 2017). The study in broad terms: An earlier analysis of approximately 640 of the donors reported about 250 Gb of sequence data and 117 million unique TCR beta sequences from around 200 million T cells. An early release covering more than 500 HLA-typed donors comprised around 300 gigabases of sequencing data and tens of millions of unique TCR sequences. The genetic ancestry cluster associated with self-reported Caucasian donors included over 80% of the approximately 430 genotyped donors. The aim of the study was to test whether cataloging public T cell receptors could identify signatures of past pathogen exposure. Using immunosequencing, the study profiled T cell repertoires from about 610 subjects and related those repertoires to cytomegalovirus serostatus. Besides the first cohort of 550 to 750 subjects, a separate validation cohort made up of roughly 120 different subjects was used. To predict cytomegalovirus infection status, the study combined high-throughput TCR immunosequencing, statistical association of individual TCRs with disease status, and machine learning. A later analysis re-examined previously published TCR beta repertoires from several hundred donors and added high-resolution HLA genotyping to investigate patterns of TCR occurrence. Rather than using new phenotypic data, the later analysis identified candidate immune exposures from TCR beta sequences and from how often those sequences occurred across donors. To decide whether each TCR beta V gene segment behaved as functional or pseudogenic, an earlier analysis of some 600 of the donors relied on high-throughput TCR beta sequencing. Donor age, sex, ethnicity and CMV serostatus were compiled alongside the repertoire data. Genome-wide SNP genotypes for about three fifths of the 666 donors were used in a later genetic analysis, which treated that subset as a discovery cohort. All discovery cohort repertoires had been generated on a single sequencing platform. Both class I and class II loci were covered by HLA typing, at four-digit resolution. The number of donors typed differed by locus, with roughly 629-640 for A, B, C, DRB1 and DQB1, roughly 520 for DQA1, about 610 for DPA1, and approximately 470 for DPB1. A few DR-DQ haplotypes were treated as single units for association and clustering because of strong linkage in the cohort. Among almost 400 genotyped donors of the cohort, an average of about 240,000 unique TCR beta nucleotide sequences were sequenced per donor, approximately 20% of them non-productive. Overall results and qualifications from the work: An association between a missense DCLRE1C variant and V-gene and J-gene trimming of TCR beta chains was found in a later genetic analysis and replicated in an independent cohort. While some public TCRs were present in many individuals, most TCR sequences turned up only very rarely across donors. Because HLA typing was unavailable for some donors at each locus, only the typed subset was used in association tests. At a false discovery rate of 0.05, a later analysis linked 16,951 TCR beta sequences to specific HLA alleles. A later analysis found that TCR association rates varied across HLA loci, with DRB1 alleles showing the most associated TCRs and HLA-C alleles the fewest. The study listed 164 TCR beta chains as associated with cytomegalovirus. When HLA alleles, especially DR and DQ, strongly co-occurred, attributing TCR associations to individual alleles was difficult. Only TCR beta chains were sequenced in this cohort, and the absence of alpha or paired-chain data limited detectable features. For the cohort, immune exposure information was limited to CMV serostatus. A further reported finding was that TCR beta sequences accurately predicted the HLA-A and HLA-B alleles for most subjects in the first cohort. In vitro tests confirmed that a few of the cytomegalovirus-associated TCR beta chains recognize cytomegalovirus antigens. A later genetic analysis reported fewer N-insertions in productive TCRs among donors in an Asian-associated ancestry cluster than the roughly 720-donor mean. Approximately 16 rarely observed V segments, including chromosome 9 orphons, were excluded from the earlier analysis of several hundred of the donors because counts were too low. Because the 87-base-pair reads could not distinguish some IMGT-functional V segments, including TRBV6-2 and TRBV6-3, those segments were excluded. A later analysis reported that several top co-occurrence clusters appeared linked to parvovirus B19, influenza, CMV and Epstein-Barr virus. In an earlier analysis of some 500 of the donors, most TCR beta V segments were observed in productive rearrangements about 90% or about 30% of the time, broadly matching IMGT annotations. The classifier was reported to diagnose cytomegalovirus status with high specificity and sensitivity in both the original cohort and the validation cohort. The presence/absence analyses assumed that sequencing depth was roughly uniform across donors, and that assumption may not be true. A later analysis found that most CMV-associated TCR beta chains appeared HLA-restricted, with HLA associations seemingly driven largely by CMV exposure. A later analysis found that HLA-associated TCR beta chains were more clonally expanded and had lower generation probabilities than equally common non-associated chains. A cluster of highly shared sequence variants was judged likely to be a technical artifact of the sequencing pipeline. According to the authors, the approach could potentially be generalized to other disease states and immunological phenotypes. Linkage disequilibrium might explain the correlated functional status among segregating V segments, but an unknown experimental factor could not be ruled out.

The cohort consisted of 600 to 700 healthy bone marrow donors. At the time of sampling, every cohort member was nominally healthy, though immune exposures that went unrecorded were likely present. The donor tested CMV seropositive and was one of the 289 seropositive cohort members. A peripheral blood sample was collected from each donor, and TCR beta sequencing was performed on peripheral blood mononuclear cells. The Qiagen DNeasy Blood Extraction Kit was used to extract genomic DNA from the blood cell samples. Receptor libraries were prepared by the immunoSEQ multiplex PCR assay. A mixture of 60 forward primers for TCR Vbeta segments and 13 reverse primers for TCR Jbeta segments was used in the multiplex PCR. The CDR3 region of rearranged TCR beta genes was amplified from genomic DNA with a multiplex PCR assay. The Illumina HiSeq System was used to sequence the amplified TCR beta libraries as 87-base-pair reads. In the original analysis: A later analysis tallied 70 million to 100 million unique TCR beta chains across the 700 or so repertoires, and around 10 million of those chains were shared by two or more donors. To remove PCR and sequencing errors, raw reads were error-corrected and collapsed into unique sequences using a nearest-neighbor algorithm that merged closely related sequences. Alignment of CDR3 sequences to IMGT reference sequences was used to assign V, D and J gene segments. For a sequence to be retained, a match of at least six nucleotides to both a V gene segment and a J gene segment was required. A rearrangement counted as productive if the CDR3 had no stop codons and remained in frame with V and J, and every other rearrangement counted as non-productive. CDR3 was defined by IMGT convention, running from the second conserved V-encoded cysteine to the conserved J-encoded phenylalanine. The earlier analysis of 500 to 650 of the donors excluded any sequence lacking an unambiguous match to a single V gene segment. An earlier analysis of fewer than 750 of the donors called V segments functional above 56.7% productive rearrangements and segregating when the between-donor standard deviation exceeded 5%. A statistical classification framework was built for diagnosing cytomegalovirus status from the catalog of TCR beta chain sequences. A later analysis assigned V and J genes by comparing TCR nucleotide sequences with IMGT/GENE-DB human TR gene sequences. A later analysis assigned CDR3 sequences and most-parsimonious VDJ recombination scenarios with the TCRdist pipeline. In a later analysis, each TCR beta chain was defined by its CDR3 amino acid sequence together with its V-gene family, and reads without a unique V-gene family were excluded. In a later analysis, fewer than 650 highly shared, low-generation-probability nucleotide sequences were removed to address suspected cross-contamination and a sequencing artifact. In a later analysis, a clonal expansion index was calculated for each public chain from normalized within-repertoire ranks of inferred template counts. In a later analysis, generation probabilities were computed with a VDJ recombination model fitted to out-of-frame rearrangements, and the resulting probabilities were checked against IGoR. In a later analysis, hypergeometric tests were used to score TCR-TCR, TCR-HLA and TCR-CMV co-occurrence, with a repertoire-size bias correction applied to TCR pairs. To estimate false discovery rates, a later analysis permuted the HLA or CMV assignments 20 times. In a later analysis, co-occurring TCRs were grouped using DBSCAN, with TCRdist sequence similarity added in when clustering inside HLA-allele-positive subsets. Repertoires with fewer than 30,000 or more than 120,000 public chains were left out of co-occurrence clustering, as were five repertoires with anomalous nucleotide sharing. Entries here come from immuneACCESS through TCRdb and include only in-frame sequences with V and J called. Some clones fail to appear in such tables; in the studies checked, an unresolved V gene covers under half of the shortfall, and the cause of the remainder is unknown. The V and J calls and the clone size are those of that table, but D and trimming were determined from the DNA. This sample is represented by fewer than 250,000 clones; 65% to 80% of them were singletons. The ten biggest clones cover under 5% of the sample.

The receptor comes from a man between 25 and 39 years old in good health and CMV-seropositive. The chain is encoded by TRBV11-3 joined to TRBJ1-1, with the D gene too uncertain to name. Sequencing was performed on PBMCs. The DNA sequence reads TGTGCCAGCAGCTCTGCGAGGACTGAAGCTTTCTTT. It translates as CASSSARTEAFF.